The entry that follows covers one T cell receptor beta chain sequence. This sample was taken from a study of shared clonotypes between healthy human individuals. This CDR3 is built from 13 residues. Per germline, CDR1 SGHAT and CDR2 FQDESV (reference sequence). V lost 5 bases to trimming and J lost 2 bases; unmatched junction nucleotides: 2. Sequenced by immunoSEQ multiplex PCR; TCRdb stores in-frame clones only, minus some. Here the sample spans roughly 2 million clones, approximately 96% being singletons. The chain recombines TRBV11-1 with TRBJ2-5; 7 bases line up with TRBD2. This clonotype originated in a man aged 18 to 30 in good health. The sample consisted of naive CD4+ T cells sorted from blood. Noted subset: CD45RA+ positively selected. This CDR3 reads CASSRSGQETQYF. In DNA form, the CDR3 reads TGTGCCAGCAGCCGTAGCGGGCAAGAGACCCAGTACTTC.